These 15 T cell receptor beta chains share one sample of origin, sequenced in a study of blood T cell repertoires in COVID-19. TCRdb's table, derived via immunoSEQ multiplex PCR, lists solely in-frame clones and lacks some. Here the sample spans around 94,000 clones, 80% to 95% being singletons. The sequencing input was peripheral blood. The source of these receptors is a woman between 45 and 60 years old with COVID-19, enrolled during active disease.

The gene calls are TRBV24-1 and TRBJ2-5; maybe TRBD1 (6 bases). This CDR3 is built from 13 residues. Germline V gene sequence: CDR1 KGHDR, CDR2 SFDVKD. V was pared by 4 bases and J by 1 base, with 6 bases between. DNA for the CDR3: TGTGCCACCAGTGAGGGGGCCCAAGAGACCCAGTACTTC. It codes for CATSEGAQETQYF.

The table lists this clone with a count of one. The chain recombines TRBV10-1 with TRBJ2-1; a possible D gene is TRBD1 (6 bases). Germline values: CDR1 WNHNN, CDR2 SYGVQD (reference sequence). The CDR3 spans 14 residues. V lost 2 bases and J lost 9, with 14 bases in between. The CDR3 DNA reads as TGCGCCAGCAGTGAGAACAGGGCGATCGGTGAGCAGTTCTTC. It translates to CASSENRAIGEQFF.

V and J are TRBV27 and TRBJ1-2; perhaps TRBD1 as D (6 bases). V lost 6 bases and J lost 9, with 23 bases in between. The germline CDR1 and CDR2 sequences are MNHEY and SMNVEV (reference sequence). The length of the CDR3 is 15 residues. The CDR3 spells CASSLFMGHPRSYTF. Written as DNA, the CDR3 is TGTGCCAGCAGCCTCTTCATGGGACACCCCAGGAGCTACACCTTC.

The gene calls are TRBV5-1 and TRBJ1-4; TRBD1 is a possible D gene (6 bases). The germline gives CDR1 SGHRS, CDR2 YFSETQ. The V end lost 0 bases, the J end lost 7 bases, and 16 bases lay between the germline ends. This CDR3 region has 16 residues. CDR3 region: CASSLDRAAASEKLFF. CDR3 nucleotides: TGCGCCAGCAGCTTGGACAGGGCGGCGGCAAGTGAAAAACTGTTTTTT.

CDR3 DNA sequence: TGTGCCAGCAGACCCCGGGACAGAGCTGAAGCTTTCTTT. Encoded protein: CASRPRDRAEAFF. The gene calls are TRBV3-1 (or the pseudogene TRBV3-2) and TRBJ1-1; 7 bases are a match to TRBD1. Looked up from germline, CDR1 is LGHDT and CDR2 is YNNKEL (reference sequence). This CDR3 is built from 13 residues. With V trimmed by 6 bases and J by 6 bases, 7 bases remained unmatched.

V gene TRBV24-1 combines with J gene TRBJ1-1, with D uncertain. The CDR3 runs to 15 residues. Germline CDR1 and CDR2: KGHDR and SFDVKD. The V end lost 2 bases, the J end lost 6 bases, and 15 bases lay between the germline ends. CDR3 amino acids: CATSDSRRPSAEAFF. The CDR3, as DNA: TGTGCCACCAGTGATTCAAGGAGGCCAAGTGCTGAAGCTTTCTTT.

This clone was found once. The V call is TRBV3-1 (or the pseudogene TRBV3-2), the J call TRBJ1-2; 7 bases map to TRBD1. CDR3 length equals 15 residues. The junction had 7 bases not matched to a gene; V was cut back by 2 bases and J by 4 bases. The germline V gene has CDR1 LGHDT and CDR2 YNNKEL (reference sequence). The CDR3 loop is CASSQTTGRIYGYTF. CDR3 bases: TGTGCCAGCAGCCAAACGACAGGGAGGATCTATGGCTACACCTTC.

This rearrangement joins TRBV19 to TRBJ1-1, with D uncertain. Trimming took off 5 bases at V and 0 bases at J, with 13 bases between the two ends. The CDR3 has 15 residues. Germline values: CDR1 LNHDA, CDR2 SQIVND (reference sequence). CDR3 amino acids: CASSLGRDLNTEAFF. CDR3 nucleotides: TGTGCCAGTAGTCTAGGTCGGGATTTGAACACTGAAGCTTTCTTT.

CDR3 sequence reads: CASSYSQRSSYNEQFF. Here the CDR3 DNA reads TGTGCCAGCAGTTACTCTCAACGGAGCTCCTACAATGAGCAGTTCTTC. The chain uses TRBV6-2 or TRBV6-3 and TRBJ2-1; D gene ambiguous. V was shortened by 0 bases and J by 0 bases, with 9 bases between the two germline ends. The CDR3 runs to 16 residues. Looked up from germline, CDR1 is MNHEY and CDR2 is SVGEGT.

The CDR3 coding sequence is TGTGCCAGCAGTCCCACAGGGCAGAACACTGAAGCTTTCTTT. It specifies CASSPTGQNTEAFF. This chain links TRBV3-1 (or the pseudogene TRBV3-2) with TRBJ1-1; D might be TRBD1 (6 bases). This CDR3 is built from 14 residues. Trimming left V 6 bases short and J 1 base short, with 12 bases between. Germline CDR1 LGHDT, CDR2 YNNKEL (reference sequence).

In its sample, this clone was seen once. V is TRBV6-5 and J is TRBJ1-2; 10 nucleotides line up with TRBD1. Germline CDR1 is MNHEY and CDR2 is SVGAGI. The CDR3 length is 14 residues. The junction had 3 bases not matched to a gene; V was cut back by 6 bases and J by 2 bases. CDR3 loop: CASSSTGGNYGYTF. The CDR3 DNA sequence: TGTGCCAGCAGCTCGACAGGGGGCAACTATGGCTACACCTTC.

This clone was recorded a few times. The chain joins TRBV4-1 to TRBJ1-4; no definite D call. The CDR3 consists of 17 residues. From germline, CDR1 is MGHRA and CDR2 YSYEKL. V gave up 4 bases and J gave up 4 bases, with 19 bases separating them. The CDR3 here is CASSRESLQLFNEKLFF. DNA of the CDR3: TGCGCCAGCAGCCGGGAGAGCTTACAGTTATTTAATGAAAAACTGTTTTTT.

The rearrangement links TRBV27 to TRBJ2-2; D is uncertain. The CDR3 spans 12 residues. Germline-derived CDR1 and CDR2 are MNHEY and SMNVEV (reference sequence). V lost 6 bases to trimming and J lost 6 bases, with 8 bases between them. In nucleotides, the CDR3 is TGTGCCAGCAGAACACCCCCCGGGGAGCTGTTTTTT. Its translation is CASRTPPGELFF.

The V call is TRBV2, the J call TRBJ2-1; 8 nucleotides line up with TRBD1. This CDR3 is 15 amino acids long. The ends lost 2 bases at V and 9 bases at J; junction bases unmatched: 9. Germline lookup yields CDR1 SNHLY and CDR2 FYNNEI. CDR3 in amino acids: CASSEPAGGRGEQFF. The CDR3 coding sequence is TGTGCCAGCAGTGAACCCGCAGGGGGCCGGGGTGAGCAGTTCTTC.

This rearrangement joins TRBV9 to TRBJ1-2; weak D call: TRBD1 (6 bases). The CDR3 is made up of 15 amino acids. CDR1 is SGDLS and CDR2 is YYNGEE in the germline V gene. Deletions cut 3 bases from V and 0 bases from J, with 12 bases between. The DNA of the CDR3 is TGTGCCAGCAGCGCTCAAGGGGGGGCTAACTATGGCTACACCTTC. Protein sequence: CASSAQGGANYGYTF.